One sample yielded the 8 T cell receptor beta chains listed below, sequenced in a study of T-cell reconstitution after alpha-beta-depleted transplantation in children. Researchers prepared the TCRbeta library using unique molecular identifiers, the study reports. MiXCR, applied by TCRdb to the PCR reads, yields one record per CDR3 protein. This sample has about 460,000 distinct CDR3 sequences; over 9.5% occur once, and the top ten carry around 15%. This material consisted of PBMCs, mostly from graft donor cells, taken 180 days after TCRalphabeta/CD19-depleted stem cell transplant. These receptors were taken from a female patient aged 2-10 years who had a stem cell transplant for aplastic anemia, so the T cells may come from the graft donor.

At least ten counts were recorded for this clonotype. The chain joins TRBV12-3 or TRBV12-4 to TRBJ2-7; 10 bases map to TRBD2. This CDR3 is built from 15 residues. With V trimmed by 5 bases and J by 6 bases, 10 bases remained unmatched. CDR3 nucleotide sequence: TGTGCCAGCAGTCCAAACAGGCTAGCGGGAGTCGAGCAGTACTTC. Translating gives CASSPNRLAGVEQYF.

This clonotype was detected only a few times. The chain recombines TRBV6-1 with TRBJ2-1; 9 bases agree with TRBD2. The CDR3 loop spans 13 amino acids. V shed 8 bases and J 10 bases; nucleotides not matched to a gene: 9. Germline V CDR1 and CDR2: MNHNS, SASEGT. The CDR3 reads CASLWREGPEQFF. The CDR3 coding sequence is TGTGCCAGCTTATGGCGGGAGGGACCCGAGCAGTTCTTC.

Details on this clonotype: Mismatch with germline at one junction end may stem from a read error. This chain joins TRBV5-1 and TRBJ2-2; D unclear. This CDR3 has 16 residues. Germline assignment: CDR1 SGHRS and CDR2 YFSETQ. CDR3 region: CASGLVLVGITGELFF. In DNA, the CDR3 is TGCGCCAGCGGCTTGGTTCTAGTGGGAATCACCGGGGAGCTGTTTTTT.

J is TRBJ2-3 and V is TRBV3-1, with 13 bases aligning to TRBD2. The CDR3 runs to 20 residues. Germline CDR1 reads LGHDT; CDR2 reads YNNKEL (reference sequence). With V trimmed by 5 bases and J by 2 bases, 16 bases remained unmatched. In DNA form, the CDR3 reads TGTGCCAGCAGCGCCCCCCAGACTAGCGGGAGGACACATTCCACAGATACGCAGTATTTT. It codes for CASSAPQTSGRTHSTDTQYF.

This clonotype turned up a few times. This chain links TRBV20-1 with TRBJ2-2; TRBD2 agrees at 9 bases. The CDR3 covers 16 residues. The V gene end was trimmed by 3 bases and the J gene end by 4 bases; junction bases not matched to a gene: 9. Germline V CDR1 and CDR2: DFQATT, SNEGSKA (reference sequence). The CDR3 nucleotides are TGCAGTGCTAGGGTTAGCGGGAGTGATAGCACCGGGGAGCTGTTTTTT. Encoded protein: CSARVSGSDSTGELFF.

The chain joins TRBV24-1 to TRBJ1-1; D is ambiguous. CDR1 KGHDR and CDR2 SFDVKD come from the germline V gene. There are 13 residues in the CDR3. V was shortened by 8 bases and J by 0 bases, with 9 bases between the two germline ends. CDR3 DNA sequence: TGTGCCACCAAAGGACGGATGAACACTGAAGCTTTCTTT. This codes for CATKGRMNTEAFF.

This clonotype was observed at least ten times. The chain uses TRBV10-3 and TRBJ2-2; no clear D gene. V lost 1 base to trimming and J lost 3 bases, with 9 bases between them. This CDR3 region has 15 residues. Per the germline V gene, CDR1 is ENHRY and CDR2 is SYGVKD. As DNA, the CDR3 is TGTGCCATCAGTGAGTTCGTGACGGACACCGGGGAGCTGTTTTTT. Its protein product is CAISEFVTDTGELFF.

This clonotype was counted at least ten times. The chain recombines TRBV10-3 with TRBJ2-7; 9 nucleotides match TRBD2. The V gene end was trimmed by 10 bases and the J gene end by 3 bases; junction bases not matched to a gene: 10. In germline, CDR1 is ENHRY, CDR2 SYGVKD. This CDR3 region has 14 residues. The CDR3 is CASTGTSPRYEQYF. In nucleotides, the CDR3 is TGTGCCAGTACCGGGACTAGCCCTCGCTACGAGCAGTACTTC.